This TCR beta chain is from a study of tumor-infiltrating lymphocytes in primary liver carcinoma (TCRdb year 2017). Concerning the study at large: Of the five patients, three men and two women aged 30 to 69 years, four had hepatocellular carcinoma and one had combined HCC and intrahepatic cholangiocarcinoma. Tumors of the five patients were stage T1-T3 N0M0 with maximum diameters of roughly 4.2 to 11 cm. Each sample produced roughly 3.65 to 7.5 million productive TCRbeta reads, and read depth showed no significant difference between tissue types. For each liver tumor, the study sampled five regions along with adjacent normal tissue and blood, and applied TCRbeta repertoire sequencing, expression microarrays and whole-exome sequencing. A total of roughly 35 specimens from 5 patients went through TCRbeta repertoire sequencing, namely 25 tumor regions, 5 adjacent noncancerous liver tissues and 5 peripheral blood samples. The 25 or so tumor region samples were profiled with Agilent mRNA microarrays so that TCRbeta repertoire diversity could be related to the local molecular phenotype. Reproducibility between technical replicate repertoires was high, with correlation coefficients above 0.95 and mean shared-clone rates about 0.89. The study at large found these results: Only about 8-25% of top clones were found in all five regions of a tumor, suggesting spatial heterogeneity of tumor-infiltrating T cells. Repertoire overlap was higher between tumor regions (mean about 36%) than tumor-adjacent (17%) or tumor-blood (about 14%) pairs, consistent with antigen-driven expansion. Because only the TCR beta chain was sequenced and unpaired alpha chains were not captured, true repertoire diversity is likely underestimated. The top 250 clones accounted for a significantly greater share of the repertoire in tumors than in blood (p = 0.039). Comparison of CD4+ and CD8+ T cell repertoires was precluded by the use of bulk unsorted samples. The study included only five patients, and the authors note findings should be validated in a larger study.

Starting from roughly 540 ng total RNA, TCRbeta-specific cDNA was produced by reverse transcription with a constant-region primer and ProtoScript II reverse transcriptase. The TCRbeta libraries were prepared through three rounds of nested multiplex PCR following a slightly modified ARM-PCR procedure. Sample barcodes and Illumina adapters were attached in a final 25-cycle PCR using Deep VentR polymerase. Before sequencing, amplicons of 200-500 bp were gel-purified using a QIAquick gel extraction kit. The TCRbeta amplicons were sequenced with 250-bp paired-end reads on an Illumina HiSeq 2500. The study's processing was this. To recover full CDR3 sequences, reads were quality-trimmed using Trimmomatic v0.33 and paired reads were then merged using FLASH v1.2.11. MiGEC v1.2.1b assigned V, D and J germline segments to the rearranged TCRbeta sequences. Clonotype statistics, along with Shannon-Wiener diversity indices, were calculated using VDJtools v1.0.0. Except for diversity analysis, only the 250 most abundant clonotypes of each sample were used in subsequent analyses to reduce sampling bias. TCRdb cleaned the public reads at Q25 with fastp, built clones with MiXCR and kept in-frame beta chains. Identical CDR3 proteins give one entry, which carries the most common genes and DNA. None of the V and J calls come from the authors' own analysis; TCRdb made them. Recorded for this sample are 90,000 to 140,000 distinct CDR3 sequences; 82% of them occurred a single time. About 20% of the sample belongs to the ten largest clones.

To note about this clonotype: No antigen is known for it. Given a much more abundant clone one base away, this may be a read error.

Total RNA and DNA were co-extracted without cell sorting from roughly 20-30 mg of bulk tissue using the AllPrep DNA/RNA mini kit. Between November 2015 and early 2016, roughly five patients in China with histopathologically diagnosed primary liver carcinoma had surgical resection. At the time of sampling, the patients had chronic HBV infection and had not received any treatment. Each tumor was sampled at five spatially separated regions: the superior, inferior, left-lateral and right-lateral poles and the tumor centre. According to histology, viable tumor cells made up more than 80% of every tumor sample. Fresh tumor and adjacent tissue pieces were bisected; one half was stored in RNAlater at -80°C, the other sent for histology. The clonotype comes from a man in his forties or fifties with primary liver carcinoma and hepatitis B virus infection. Source material: liver tumor tissue from sampling region 3. The label giving this sample's cell subset or site can be read as: tumor region T3, left-lateral pole.

The CDR3 corresponds to CASSPGGTNEKLFF. The nucleotides read TGTGCCAGCAGCCCGGGGGGGACCAATGAAAAACTGTTTTTT. In this chain, TRBV28 is recombined with TRBJ1-4, and possibly TRBD1, on 5 matching bases. A distance of 13 bases separates the germline ends of V and J, which lose 6 bases and 5 bases respectively. CDR1 and CDR2 (MDHEN, SYDVKM) derive from the germline V gene. The CDR3, from cysteine to phenylalanine, totals 14 residues. The kept DNA is CDR3 alone, 42 bases in frame from the first base.